These 10 T cell receptor beta chains were all obtained from the same sample, sequenced in a study of Ad26.COV2.S vaccination and SARS-CoV-2 variants. Produced via immunoSEQ multiplex PCR; TCRdb's table is partial and in-frame only. The table has a few hundred thousand clones, approximately 91% seen once; the top ten hold around 1.8%. The treatment is: 19 received Ad26.COV2.S at low or high dose, single or two shots; about 5 received placebo; per-sample allocation not given. Vaccine and placebo recipients were sampled on day 63 after the first injection. The source material was peripheral blood, sampled in a trial of Ad26.COV2.S vaccine versus placebo. The origin of the receptors is a person aged 18-60 years who received the Ad26.COV2.S COVID-19 vaccine or a placebo.

This clone showed up just once. V and J are TRBV9 and TRBJ2-5; TRBD2 aligns across 7 bases. Germline V gene data show CDR1 as SGDLS and CDR2 as YYNGEE. The CDR3 contains 16 residues. Germline trimming cut 0 bases from V and 4 bases from J; bases unmatched to any gene: 9. This CDR3 is CASSVGGGLARETQYF. The DNA for the CDR3 is TGTGCCAGCAGCGTAGGGGGAGGGTTAGCGAGAGAGACCCAGTACTTC. The whole variable domain, remainder taken from reference TRBV9 and TRBJ2-5, is DSGVTQTPKHLITATGQRVTLRCSPRSGDLSVYWYQQSLDQGLQFLIQYYNGEERAKGNILERFSAQQFPDLHSELNLSSLELGDSALYFCASSVGGGLARETQYFGPGTRLLVL.

This sequence joins TRBV5-1 and TRBJ2-2, with TRBD2 identical over 10 bases. This CDR3 is 14 amino acids long. Germline V gene data show CDR1 as SGHRS and CDR2 as YFSETQ. The V gene end was trimmed by 4 bases and the J gene end by 8 bases; junction bases not matched to a gene: 5. The CDR3 coding sequence is TGCGCCAGCAGCCTCCAGGGACTAGCGGGGGAGCTGTTTTTT. Translation gives CASSLQGLAGELFF.

This clone was detected once. The chain combines TRBV7-9 with TRBJ2-1; possibly TRBD2 for D (6 bases). V dropped 4 bases and J dropped 8 bases, with 15 bases sitting between them. The V gene's germline CDR1 is SEHNR and CDR2 FQNEAQ (reference sequence). The CDR3 extends over 14 amino acids. The CDR3 DNA reads as TGTGCCAGCAGCTCGGGGGAGGCCGGGGATGAGCAGTTCTTC. It encodes CASSSGEAGDEQFF.

The CDR3 spells CASSLGDRKNIQYF. The CDR3 DNA follows: TGTGCCAGCAGCTTGGGGGACAGGAAAAACATTCAGTACTTC. The V and J genes are TRBV5-6 and TRBJ2-4; 8 nucleotides match TRBD1. The CDR3 spans 14 residues. The J segment lost 4 bases and the V segment lost 0 bases, leaving 0 bases of the junction unmatched. The germline CDR1 and CDR2 sequences are SGHDT and YYEEEE.

This rearrangement joins TRBV24-1 to TRBJ1-5, with TRBD1 identical over 8 bases. This CDR3 comprises 18 residues. V lost 4 bases, J lost 0 bases, and 10 bases stayed unmatched. Germline CDR1 reads KGHDR; CDR2 reads SFDVKD. The CDR3 region is CATSDNDRGLDSNQPQHF. CDR3 sequence (DNA): TGTGCCACCAGTGACAATGACAGGGGTTTGGATAGCAATCAGCCCCAGCATTTT.

The rearrangement joins TRBV4-2 to TRBJ2-1; 10 positions agree with TRBD2. Trimming took 1 base from V and 3 from J; bases not matched to a gene: 12. The length of the CDR3 is 19 residues. Germline CDR1 is LGHNA and CDR2 is YNFKEQ. CDR3 bases: TGTGCCAGCAGCCAAGGAGGGACTAGCGCAGCCCCCCTCTACAATGAGCAGTTCTTC. The encoded protein is CASSQGGTSAAPLYNEQFF.

V and J are TRBV7-2 and TRBJ1-2; 7 bases map to TRBD1. The V and J ends lost 2 bases and 2 bases, in that order; junction bases with no gene match: 2. Germline CDR1 reads SGHTA; CDR2 reads FQGNSA. The CDR3 runs to 14 residues. The CDR3 loop reads CASSLIQGNYGYTF. CDR3 coding DNA: TGTGCCAGCAGCTTAATACAGGGGAACTATGGCTACACCTTC.

The rearrangement joins TRBV4-1 to TRBJ2-7; 15 nucleotides align to TRBD2. Germline CDR1 and CDR2: MGHRA and YSYEKL. J was trimmed by 4 bases and V by 1 base; bases with no gene match: 2. This CDR3 is 16 amino acids long. CDR3 nucleotide sequence: TGCGCCAGCAGCCAAGGTGGGACTAGCGGGAGGTACGAGCAGTACTTC. Its translation is CASSQGGTSGRYEQYF.

This chain links TRBV19 with TRBJ1-1; D is ambiguous. This CDR3 contains 12 residues. Germline V CDR1 and CDR2: LNHDA, SQIVND (reference sequence). The V end was cut by 7 bases, the J end by 1 base, with 7 bases between. CDR3 sequence (DNA): TGTGCCAGTACTTCCCGGAACACTGAAGCTTTCTTT. Its protein is CASTSRNTEAFF.

This sequence joins TRBV28 and TRBJ2-5; the match to TRBD2 covers 10 bases. The V and J ends lost 5 bases and 2 bases, in that order; junction bases with no gene match: 11. This CDR3 has 17 amino acids. The germline V gene has CDR1 MDHEN and CDR2 SYDVKM. The CDR3 nucleotides are TGTGCCAGCAGTCCCTGGACTAGCGGATCGCTACAAGAGACCCAGTACTTC. Translating gives CASSPWTSGSLQETQYF.